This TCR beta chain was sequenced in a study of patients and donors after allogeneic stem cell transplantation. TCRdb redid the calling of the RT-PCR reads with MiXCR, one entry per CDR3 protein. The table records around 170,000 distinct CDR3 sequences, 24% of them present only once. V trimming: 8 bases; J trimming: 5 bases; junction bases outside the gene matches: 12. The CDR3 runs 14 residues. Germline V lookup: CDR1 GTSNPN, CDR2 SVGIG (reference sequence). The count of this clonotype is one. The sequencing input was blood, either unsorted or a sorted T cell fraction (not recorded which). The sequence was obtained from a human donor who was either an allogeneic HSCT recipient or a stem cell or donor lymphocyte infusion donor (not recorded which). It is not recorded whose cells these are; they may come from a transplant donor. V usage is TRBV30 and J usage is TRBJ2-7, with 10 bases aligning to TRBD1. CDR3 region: CARPGTGATDEQYF. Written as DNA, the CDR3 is TGTGCCCGCCCAGGGACAGGGGCAACCGACGAGCAGTACTTC. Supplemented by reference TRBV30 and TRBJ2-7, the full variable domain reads SQTIHQWPATLVQPVGSPLSLECTVEGTSNPNLYWYRQAAGRGLQLLFYSVGIGQISSEVPQNLSASRPQDRQFILSSKKLLLSDSGFYLCARPGTGATDEQYFGPGTRLTVT.